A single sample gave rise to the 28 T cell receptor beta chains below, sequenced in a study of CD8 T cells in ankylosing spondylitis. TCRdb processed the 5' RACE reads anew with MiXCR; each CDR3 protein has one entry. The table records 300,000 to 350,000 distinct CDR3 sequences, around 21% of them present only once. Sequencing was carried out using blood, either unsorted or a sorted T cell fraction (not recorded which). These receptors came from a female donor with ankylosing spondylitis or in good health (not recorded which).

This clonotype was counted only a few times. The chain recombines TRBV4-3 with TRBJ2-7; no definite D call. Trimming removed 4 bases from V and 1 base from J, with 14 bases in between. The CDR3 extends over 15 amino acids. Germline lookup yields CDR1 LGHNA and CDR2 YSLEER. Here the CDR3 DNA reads TGCGCCAGCAGCCGGTACACAACCTTTTCCTACGAGCAGTACTTC. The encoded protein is CASSRYTTFSYEQYF.

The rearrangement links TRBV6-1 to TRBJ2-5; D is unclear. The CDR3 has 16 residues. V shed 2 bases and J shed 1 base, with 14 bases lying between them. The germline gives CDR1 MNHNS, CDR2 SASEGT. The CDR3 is CASSEPTHHPQETQYF. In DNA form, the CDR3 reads TGTGCCAGCAGTGAACCGACACACCACCCCCAAGAGACCCAGTACTTC.

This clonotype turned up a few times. For the CDR3, the DNA is TGCAGTGCTAGAGTTCCGGGACAGCAGTACTTC. As protein: CSARVPGQQYF. This rearrangement joins TRBV20-1 to TRBJ2-7, with D possibly being TRBD1 or TRBD2 (5 bases each). Germline V gene data show CDR1 as DFQATT and CDR2 as SNEGSKA (reference sequence). This CDR3 contains 11 residues. Trimming took off 1 base at V and 8 bases at J, with 9 bases between the two ends.

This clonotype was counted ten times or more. The CDR3 DNA follows: TGTGCCACCAGTGATTCGAAAGGACTCACCTACAATGAGCAGTTCTTC. It is translated as CATSDSKGLTYNEQFF. This chain joins TRBV24-1 and TRBJ2-1; maybe TRBD2 (5 bases). The germline V gene encodes CDR1 KGHDR and CDR2 SFDVKD. This CDR3 comprises 16 residues. V gave up 2 bases and J gave up 2 bases, with 12 bases separating them.

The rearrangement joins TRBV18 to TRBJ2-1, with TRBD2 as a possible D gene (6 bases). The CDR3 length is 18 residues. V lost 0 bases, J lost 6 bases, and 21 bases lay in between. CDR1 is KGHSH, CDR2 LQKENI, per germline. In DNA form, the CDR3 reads TGTGCCAGCTCACCACCTAACGGGAGAAGGGCACGGGGCAATGAGCAGTTCTTC. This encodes CASSPPNGRRARGNEQFF.

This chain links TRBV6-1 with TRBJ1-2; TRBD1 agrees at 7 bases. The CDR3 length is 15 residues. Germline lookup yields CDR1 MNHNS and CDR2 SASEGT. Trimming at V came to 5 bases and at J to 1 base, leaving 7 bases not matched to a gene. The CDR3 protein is CASSKVRDSNYGYTF. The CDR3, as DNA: TGTGCCAGCAGTAAAGTCCGGGACAGTAACTATGGCTACACCTTC.

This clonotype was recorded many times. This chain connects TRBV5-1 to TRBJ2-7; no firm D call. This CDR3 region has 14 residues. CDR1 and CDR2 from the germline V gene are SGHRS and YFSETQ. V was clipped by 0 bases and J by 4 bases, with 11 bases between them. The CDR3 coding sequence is TGCGCCAGCAGCTTGGCGACCCTGTCGTACGAGCAGTACTTC. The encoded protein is CASSLATLSYEQYF.

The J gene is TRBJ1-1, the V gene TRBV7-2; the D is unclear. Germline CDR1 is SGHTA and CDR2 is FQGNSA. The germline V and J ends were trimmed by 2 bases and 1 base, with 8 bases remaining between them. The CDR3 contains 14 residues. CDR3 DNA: TGTGCCAGCAGCTTAACAGACGGGAACACTGAAGCTTTCTTT. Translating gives CASSLTDGNTEAFF.

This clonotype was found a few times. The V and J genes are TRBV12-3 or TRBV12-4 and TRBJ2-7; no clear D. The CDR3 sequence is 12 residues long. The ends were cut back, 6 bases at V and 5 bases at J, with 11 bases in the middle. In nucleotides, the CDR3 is TGTGCCAGCAGCCCTTCTAGGGACGAGCAGTACTTC. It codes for CASSPSRDEQYF.

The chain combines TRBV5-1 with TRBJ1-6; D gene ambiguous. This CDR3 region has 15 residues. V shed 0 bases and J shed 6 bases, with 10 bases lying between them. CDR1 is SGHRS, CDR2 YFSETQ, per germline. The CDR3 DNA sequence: TGCGCCAGCAGCTTGGATACGACGGGTAATTCACCCCTCCACTTT. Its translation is CASSLDTTGNSPLHF.

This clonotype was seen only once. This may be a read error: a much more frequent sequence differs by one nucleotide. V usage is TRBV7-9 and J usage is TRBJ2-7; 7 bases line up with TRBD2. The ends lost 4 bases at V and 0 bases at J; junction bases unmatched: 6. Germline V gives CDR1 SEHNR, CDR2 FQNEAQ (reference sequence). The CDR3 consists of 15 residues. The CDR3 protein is CASSSNRDYSYEQYV. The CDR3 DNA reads TGTGCCAGCAGCTCTAACCGGGACTACTCCTACGAGCAGTACGTC.

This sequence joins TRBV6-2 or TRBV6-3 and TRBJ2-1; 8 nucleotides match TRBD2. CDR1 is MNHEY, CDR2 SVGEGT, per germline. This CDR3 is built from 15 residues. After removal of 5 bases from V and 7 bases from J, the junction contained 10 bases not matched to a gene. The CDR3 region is CASSQVLAVTNEQFF. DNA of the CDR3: TGTGCCAGCAGTCAAGTACTAGCGGTAACAAATGAGCAGTTCTTC.

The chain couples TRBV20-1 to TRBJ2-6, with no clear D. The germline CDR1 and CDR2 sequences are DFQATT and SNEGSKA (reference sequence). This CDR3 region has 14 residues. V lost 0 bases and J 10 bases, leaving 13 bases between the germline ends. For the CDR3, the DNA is TGCAGTGCTAGAGATCTGGGTGGATGGAACGTCCTGACTTTC. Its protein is CSARDLGGWNVLTF.

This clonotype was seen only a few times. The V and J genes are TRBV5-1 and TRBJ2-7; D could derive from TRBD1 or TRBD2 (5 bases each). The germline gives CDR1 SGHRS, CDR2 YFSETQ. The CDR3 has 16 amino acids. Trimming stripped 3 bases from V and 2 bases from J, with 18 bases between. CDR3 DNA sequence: TGCGCCAGCAGCTCCCCCGGGGCAGTACCTCCCTACGAGCAGTACTTC. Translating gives CASSSPGAVPPYEQYF. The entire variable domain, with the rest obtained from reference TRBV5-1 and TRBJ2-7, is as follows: KAGVTQTPRYLIKTRGQQVTLSCSPISGHRSVSWYQQTPGQGLQFLFEYFSETQRNKGNFPGRFSGRQFSNSRSEMNVSTLELGDSALYLCASSSPGAVPPYEQYFGPGTRLTVT.

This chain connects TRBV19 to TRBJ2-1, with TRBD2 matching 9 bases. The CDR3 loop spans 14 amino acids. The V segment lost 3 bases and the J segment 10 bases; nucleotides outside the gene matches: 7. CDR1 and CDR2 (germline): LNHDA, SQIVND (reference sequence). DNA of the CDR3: TGTGCCAGTAGTATTTCTAGCGGGAAAGGGGAGCAGTTCTTC. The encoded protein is CASSISSGKGEQFF.

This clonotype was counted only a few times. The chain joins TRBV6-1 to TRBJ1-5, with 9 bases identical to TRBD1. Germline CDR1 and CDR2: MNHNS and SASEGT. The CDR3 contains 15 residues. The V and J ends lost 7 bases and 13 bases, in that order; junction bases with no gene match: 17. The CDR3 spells CASTEQGAGGLKQHF. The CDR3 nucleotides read TGTGCCAGCACAGAACAGGGGGCTGGGGGCCTCAAACAGCATTTT.

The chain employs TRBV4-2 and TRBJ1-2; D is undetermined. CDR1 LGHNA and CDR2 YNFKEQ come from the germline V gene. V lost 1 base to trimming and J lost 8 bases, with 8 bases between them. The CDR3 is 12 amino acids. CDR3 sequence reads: CASSQGLEGYTF. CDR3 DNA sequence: TGTGCCAGCAGCCAAGGCTTAGAAGGCTACACCTTC.

The CDR3 region is CASTGQGRYGYTF. The CDR3 region has the DNA TGTGCCAGCACTGGGCAGGGGCGATATGGCTACACCTTC. This chain connects TRBV12-3 or TRBV12-4 to TRBJ1-2, with D possibly matching TRBD1 (6 bases). Trimming pared 7 bases from V and 5 bases from J, leaving 14 bases between. The CDR3 extends over 13 amino acids.

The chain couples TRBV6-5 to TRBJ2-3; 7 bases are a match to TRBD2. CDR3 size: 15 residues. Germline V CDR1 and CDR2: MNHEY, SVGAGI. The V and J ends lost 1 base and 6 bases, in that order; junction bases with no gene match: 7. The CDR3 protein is CASSYWAGATDTQYF. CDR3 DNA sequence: TGTGCCAGCAGTTACTGGGCGGGAGCAACGGATACGCAGTATTTT.

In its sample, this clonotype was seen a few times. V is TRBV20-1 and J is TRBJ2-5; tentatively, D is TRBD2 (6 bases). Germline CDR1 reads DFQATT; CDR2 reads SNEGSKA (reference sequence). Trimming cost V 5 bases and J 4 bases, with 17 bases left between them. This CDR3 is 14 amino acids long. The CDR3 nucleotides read TGCAGTGCTCGACCCACGACTAGACCAGAGACCCAGTACTTC. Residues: CSARPTTRPETQYF.

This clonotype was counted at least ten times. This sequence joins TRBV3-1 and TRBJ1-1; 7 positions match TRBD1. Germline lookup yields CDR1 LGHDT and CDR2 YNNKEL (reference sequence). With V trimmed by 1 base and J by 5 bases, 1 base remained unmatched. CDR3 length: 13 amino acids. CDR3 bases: TGTGCCAGCAGCCAAGTCAGGGGGACTGAAGCTTTCTTT. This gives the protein CASSQVRGTEAFF.

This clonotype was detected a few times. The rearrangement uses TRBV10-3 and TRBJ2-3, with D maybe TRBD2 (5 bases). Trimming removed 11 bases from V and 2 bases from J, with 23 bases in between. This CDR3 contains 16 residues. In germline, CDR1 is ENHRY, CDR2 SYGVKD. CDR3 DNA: TGTGCCTCCAAGCCGTCTGGAGCGGTCCACACAGATACGCAGTATTTT. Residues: CASKPSGAVHTDTQYF.

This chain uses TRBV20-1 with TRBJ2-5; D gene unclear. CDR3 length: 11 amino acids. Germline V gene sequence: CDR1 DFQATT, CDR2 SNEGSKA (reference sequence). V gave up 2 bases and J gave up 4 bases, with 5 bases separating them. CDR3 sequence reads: CSARMGETQYF. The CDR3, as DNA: TGCAGTGCTAGAATGGGAGAGACCCAGTACTTC.

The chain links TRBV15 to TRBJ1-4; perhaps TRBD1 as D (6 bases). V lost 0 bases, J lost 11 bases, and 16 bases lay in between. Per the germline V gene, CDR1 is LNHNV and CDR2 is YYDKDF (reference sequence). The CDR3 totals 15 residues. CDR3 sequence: CATSRDGGPSEKLFF. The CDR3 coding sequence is TGTGCCACCAGCAGAGATGGGGGGCCCTCGGAGAAACTGTTTTTT.

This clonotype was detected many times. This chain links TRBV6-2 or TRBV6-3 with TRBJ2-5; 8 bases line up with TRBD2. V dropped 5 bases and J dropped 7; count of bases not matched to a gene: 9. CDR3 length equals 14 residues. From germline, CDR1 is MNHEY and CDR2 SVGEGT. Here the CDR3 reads CASSRRSGSVTQYF. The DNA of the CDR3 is TGTGCCAGCAGTCGCCGAAGCGGGAGCGTGACCCAGTACTTC.

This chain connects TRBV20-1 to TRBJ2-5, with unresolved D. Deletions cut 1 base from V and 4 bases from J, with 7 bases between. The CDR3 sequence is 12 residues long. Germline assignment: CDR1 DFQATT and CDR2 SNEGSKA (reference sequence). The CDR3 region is CSARVRGETQYF. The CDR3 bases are TGCAGTGCTAGAGTTAGAGGAGAGACCCAGTACTTC.

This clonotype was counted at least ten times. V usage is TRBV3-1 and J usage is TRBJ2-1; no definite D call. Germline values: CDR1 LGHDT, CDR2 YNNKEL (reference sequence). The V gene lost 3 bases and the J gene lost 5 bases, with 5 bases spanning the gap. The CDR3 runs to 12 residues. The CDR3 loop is CASSQSHNEQFF. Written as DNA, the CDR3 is TGTGCCAGCAGCCAGTCACACAATGAGCAGTTCTTC.

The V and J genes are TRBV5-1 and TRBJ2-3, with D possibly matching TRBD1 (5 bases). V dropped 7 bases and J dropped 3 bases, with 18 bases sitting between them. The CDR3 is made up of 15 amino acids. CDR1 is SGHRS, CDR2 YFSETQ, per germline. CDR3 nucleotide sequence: TGCGCCAGCCGCGCGCAGGGCATCAGGACAGATACGCAGTATTTT. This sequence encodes CASRAQGIRTDTQYF.